These 10 T cell receptor beta chains originate from one sample sequenced in a study of blood T cell repertoires in COVID-19. TCRdb's table, derived via immunoSEQ multiplex PCR, lists solely in-frame clones and lacks some. This table holds under 200,000 clones, approximately 87% found once. Material for sequencing was peripheral blood. The receptors here all came from a woman between 55 and 75 years old with COVID-19, enrolled during active disease.

J is TRBJ1-6 and V is TRBV6-5, with 7 bases that match TRBD1. V shed 4 bases, J shed 10 bases, and the junction held 13 bases outside the gene matches. The length of the CDR3 is 16 residues. Germline lookup yields CDR1 MNHEY and CDR2 SVGAGI. DNA of the CDR3: TGTGCCAGCAGTTCCGCCCGGGACAGTTTTGACTCACCCCTCCACTTT. Translation: CASSSARDSFDSPLHF.

This rearrangement joins TRBV6-6 to TRBJ1-1; D possibly corresponds to TRBD1 (5 bases). The CDR3 is 14 amino acids. Between the trimmed V and J ends, which lost 7 bases and 6 bases, there was a span of 18 bases. Per the germline V gene, CDR1 is MNHNY and CDR2 is SVGAGI (reference sequence). CDR3 amino acids: CASNTMGTGAEAFF. CDR3 nucleotide sequence: TGTGCCAGCAATACTATGGGGACGGGGGCTGAAGCTTTCTTT.

This clone occurred once. The chain couples TRBV18 to TRBJ2-1; 15 nucleotides line up with TRBD2. Germline CDR1 reads KGHSH; CDR2 reads LQKENI. CDR3 size: 15 residues. J lost 7 bases, V lost 6 bases, and 4 bases had no gene match. The CDR3 here is CASSGGLAGGNEQFF. The CDR3 nucleotides read TGTGCCAGCTCGGGGGGACTAGCGGGAGGTAATGAGCAGTTCTTC.

The rearrangement uses TRBV10-3 and TRBJ1-1; no firm D call. Trimming took off 1 base at V and 6 bases at J, with 12 bases between the two ends. The germline V gene has CDR1 ENHRY and CDR2 SYGVKD. This CDR3 has 14 amino acids. DNA for the CDR3: TGTGCCATCAGTGAGTTGGTGGGGAGCGCTGAAGCTTTCTTT. Its translation is CAISELVGSAEAFF.

The CDR3: CASIEACSYEQYF. CDR3 in DNA: TGCGCCAGCATCGAGGCCTGCTCCTACGAGCAGTACTTC. The V call is TRBV10-1, the J call TRBJ2-7, with D unresolved. Trimming left V 7 bases short and J 0 bases short, with 10 bases between. The CDR3 covers 13 residues. Germline CDR1 WNHNN, CDR2 SYGVQD (reference sequence).

This sequence joins TRBV18 and TRBJ1-2; 7 positions match TRBD1. CDR3 length equals 14 residues. Germline V gives CDR1 KGHSH, CDR2 LQKENI. The V gene end was trimmed by 3 bases and the J gene end by 4 bases; junction bases not matched to a gene: 5. The CDR3 bases are TGTGCCAGCTCACCGCAAACAGGGGTCTATGGCTACACCTTC. Its protein is CASSPQTGVYGYTF.

This clone appeared a few times. The rearrangement links TRBV6-5 to TRBJ1-2; D ambiguous. The CDR3 is made up of 14 amino acids. Between the trimmed V and J ends, which lost 6 bases and 0 bases, there was a span of 11 bases. Germline loops: CDR1 MNHEY, CDR2 SVGAGI. CDR3 nucleotides: TGTGCCAGCAGCCGAACCAGGACTAACTATGGCTACACCTTC. Protein sequence: CASSRTRTNYGYTF.

As DNA, the CDR3 is TGTGCCAGCAGCTCCCCGGTAGGGGTCGTGAAAAACATTCAGTACTTC. Residues: CASSSPVGVVKNIQYF. The V call is TRBV6-2 or TRBV6-3, the J call TRBJ2-4, with D tentatively TRBD1 (5 bases). Deletions cut 6 bases from V and 4 bases from J, with 19 bases between. Germline V gene sequence: CDR1 MNHEY, CDR2 SVGEGT. There are 16 residues in the CDR3.

The chain combines TRBV6-2 or TRBV6-3 with TRBJ2-3; 9 bases agree with TRBD2. J lost 6 bases, V lost 2 bases, and 9 bases had no gene match. CDR1 and CDR2 (germline): MNHEY, SVGEGT. CDR3 length equals 16 residues. As DNA, the CDR3 is TGTGCCAGCAGTTACCGAACTAGCGGGTTCTCTGATACGCAGTATTTT. It codes for CASSYRTSGFSDTQYF.

This chain joins TRBV7-9 and TRBJ2-3; D is possibly TRBD1 (6 bases). Trimming left V 3 bases short and J 2 bases short, with 9 bases between. This CDR3 has 14 residues. The germline V gene encodes CDR1 SEHNR and CDR2 FQNEAQ (reference sequence). The CDR3 here is CASSFQGPTDTQYF. The DNA for the CDR3 is TGTGCCAGCAGCTTTCAGGGGCCCACAGATACGCAGTATTTT. The full variable domain, rest sourced from reference TRBV7-9 and TRBJ2-3, is DTGVSQNPRHKITKRGQNVTFRCDPISEHNRLYWYRQTLGQGPEFLTYFQNEAQLEKSRLLSDRFSAERPKGSFSTLEIQRTEQGDSAMYLCASSFQGPTDTQYFGPGTRLTVL.